Presented here are 15 T cell receptor beta chains from one specimen sequenced in a study of cytomegalovirus exposure and HLA in healthy donors. PCR amplification relied on 60 Vbeta primers (plus 13 Jbeta primers). The table came from immunoSEQ multiplex PCR; TCRdb's copy has only in-frame clones and leaves some out. Its listing shows under 200,000 clones. Specimen: PBMCs. These receptors originate from a man aged 25 to 45 in good health and CMV-seronegative.

This chain uses TRBV4-3 with TRBJ1-1; the D is unclear. The germline CDR1 and CDR2 sequences are LGHNA and YSLEER. The CDR3 is 14 amino acids. Trimming removed 3 bases from V and 2 bases from J, with 10 bases in between. This CDR3 is CASSHPGSNTEAFF. Here the CDR3 DNA reads TGCGCCAGCAGCCACCCGGGAAGTAACACTGAAGCTTTCTTT.

This sequence joins TRBV6-6 and TRBJ2-5; D call uncertain. Germline-derived CDR1 and CDR2 are MNHNY and SVGAGI (reference sequence). The CDR3 extends over 13 amino acids. The V end was cut by 2 bases, the J end by 5 bases, with 9 bases between. The CDR3 DNA reads as TGTGCCAGCAGTTACGACTCCTGGGAGACCCAGTACTTC. Its translation is CASSYDSWETQYF.

The J gene is TRBJ2-3, the V gene TRBV19, with 9 bases matching TRBD1. The CDR3 spans 13 residues. Per the germline V gene, CDR1 is LNHDA and CDR2 is SQIVND (reference sequence). J was trimmed by 13 bases and V by 3 bases; bases with no gene match: 8. The CDR3 loop reads CASSILGQGSEYF. The CDR3 DNA sequence: TGTGCCAGTAGTATCCTTGGACAGGGGTCGGAGTATTTT.

The chain is built from TRBV7-8 and TRBJ1-5; possible D gene TRBD1, 6 bases. The CDR3 runs 17 residues. Germline values: CDR1 SGHVS, CDR2 FQNEAQ. The germline V and J ends were trimmed by 4 bases and 2 bases, with 18 bases remaining between them. Here the CDR3 reads CASSSRTDLSGNQPQHF. DNA of the CDR3: TGTGCCAGCAGCTCTCGGACAGACCTCTCTGGCAATCAGCCCCAGCATTTT.

CDR3 sequence reads: CASSPETGPDSPLHF. In nucleotides, the CDR3 is TGTGCCAGCTCACCAGAGACAGGGCCAGATTCACCCCTCCACTTT. V and J are TRBV18 and TRBJ1-6; TRBD1 matches 7 bases. After removal of 2 bases from V and 8 bases from J, the junction contained 6 bases not matched to a gene. CDR3 length: 15 amino acids. CDR1 is KGHSH, CDR2 LQKENI, per germline.

The genes are TRBV13 and TRBJ2-7; 9 nucleotides line up with TRBD1. Germline V gene data show CDR1 as PRHDT and CDR2 as FYEKMQ (reference sequence). V gave up 5 bases and J gave up 3 bases; unmatched junction bases: 5. This CDR3 region has 14 residues. This CDR3 is CASSHGQGRYEQYF. The DNA of the CDR3 is TGTGCCAGCAGCCATGGACAGGGGCGCTACGAGCAGTACTTC.

The V and J genes are TRBV7-2 and TRBJ2-3; 8 nucleotides align to TRBD1. The V gene end was trimmed by 5 bases and the J gene end by 6 bases; junction bases not matched to a gene: 10. This CDR3 spans 15 amino acids. The germline gives CDR1 SGHTA, CDR2 FQGNSA. CDR3 bases: TGTGCCAGCAGCCGACAGGGGAATTGGCAGGATACGCAGTATTTT. Translating it yields CASSRQGNWQDTQYF.

The chain couples TRBV11-2 to TRBJ1-4, with D hard to call. Trimming removed 7 bases from V and 0 bases from J, with 9 bases in between. The CDR3 has 14 amino acids. CDR1 and CDR2 from the germline V gene are SGHAT and FQNNGV. CDR3 in amino acids: CASTKGATNEKLFF. The CDR3 DNA reads TGTGCCAGCACCAAGGGAGCAACTAATGAAAAACTGTTTTTT.

The chain joins TRBV15 to TRBJ1-3; D uncertain. Germline V lookup: CDR1 LNHNV, CDR2 YYDKDF (reference sequence). This CDR3 is built from 13 residues. V was cut by 4 bases and J by 3 bases, with 7 bases left in between. The CDR3 sequence is CATSIFGGNTIYF. The DNA of the CDR3 is TGTGCCACCAGCATTTTCGGTGGAAACACCATATATTTT.

V is TRBV7-9 and J is TRBJ1-5; D ambiguous. The length of the CDR3 is 13 residues. V was pared by 4 bases and J by 7 bases, with 11 bases between. In germline, CDR1 is SEHNR, CDR2 FQNEAQ (reference sequence). CDR3 sequence: CASSSGREQPQHF. CDR3 DNA sequence: TGTGCCAGCAGCTCCGGACGGGAACAGCCCCAGCATTTT.

The chain employs TRBV5-1 and TRBJ1-2, with D perhaps TRBD1 (6 bases). Germline loops: CDR1 SGHRS, CDR2 YFSETQ. The CDR3 runs 13 residues. V was pared by 0 bases and J by 8 bases, with 11 bases between. Here the CDR3 DNA reads TGCGCCAGCAGCTTGGGACAGGTAGAGGGCTACACCTTC. Translated, it gives CASSLGQVEGYTF.

The V and J genes are TRBV27 and TRBJ2-7; perhaps TRBD2 as D (5 bases). This CDR3 is built from 12 residues. Trimming pared 2 bases from V and 6 bases from J, leaving 8 bases between. Germline V gives CDR1 MNHEY, CDR2 SMNVEV (reference sequence). The CDR3 sequence is CASSLVEGEQYF. The CDR3 DNA is TGTGCCAGCAGTTTAGTAGAGGGCGAGCAGTACTTC.

The chain combines TRBV6-1 with TRBJ1-2, with 7 bases identical to TRBD1. V shed 2 bases and J 5 bases; nucleotides not matched to a gene: 8. CDR1 is MNHNS and CDR2 is SASEGT in the germline V gene. The CDR3 consists of 15 residues. CDR3 region: CASSEIGGQKYGYTF. CDR3 nucleotide sequence: TGTGCCAGCAGTGAAATAGGGGGACAGAAGTATGGCTACACCTTC.

Comment on this clone: Other nucleotide sequences in the sample specify the same CDR3. The rearrangement uses TRBV30 and TRBJ1-2; no clear D. Germline V gene lookup returns CDR1 GTSNPN and CDR2 SVGIG (reference sequence). V lost 0 bases and J lost 5, with 10 bases in between. CDR3 length: 13 residues. In nucleotides, the CDR3 is TGTGCCTGGAGTGTAGGTGGCGGGTATGGCTACACCTTC. Its protein product is CAWSVGGGYGYTF. The entire variable domain, with the rest obtained from reference TRBV30 and TRBJ1-2, is as follows: SQTIHQWPATLVQPVGSPLSLECTVEGTSNPNLYWYRQAAGRGLQLLFYSVGIGQISSEVPQNLSASRPQDRQFILSSKKLLLSDSGFYLCAWSVGGGYGYTFGSGTRLTVV.

The chain carries TRBV6-5 and TRBJ2-7; D perhaps matches TRBD1 (5 bases). The ends were cut back, 6 bases at V and 4 bases at J, with 16 bases in the middle. The CDR3 has 14 amino acids. Germline CDR1 is MNHEY and CDR2 is SVGAGI. CDR3 sequence reads: CASSRRVPPYEQYF. The CDR3 coding sequence is TGTGCCAGCAGCCGCAGGGTACCCCCTTACGAGCAGTACTTC.